The present TCR beta chain was sequenced within a study of blood T cell repertoires in COVID-19. Study-wide context: From the United States, Italy and Spain came samples of acute and convalescent COVID-19. From T cells, B-cell-depleted T cells, or PBMCs came the material, which was cDNA or gDNA.

Germline CDR1 reads MDHEN; CDR2 reads SYDVKM. CDR3 length: 18 residues. Trimming pared 4 bases from V and 2 bases from J, leaving 22 bases between. Under the authors' procedure: For nucleated cells, counts were estimated from reference gene primer amplification. Clones were sequenced by immunoSEQ multiplex PCR, and TCRdb holds only the in-frame ones, with some missing. V, J and clone size were drawn from that table, and D and trimming were deduced from the DNA. The data contain more than 300,000 clones, around 90% of them seen just once; the ten biggest clones take up around 3.3%. Input material: peripheral blood. This receptor was obtained from a woman aged 18-35 years who had recovered from COVID-19. The V and J genes are TRBV28 and TRBJ2-3; D is perhaps TRBD2 (5 bases). CDR3 coding DNA: TGTGCCAGCAGTTCCCCCATTATAGTAGCGAGGAACACAGATACGCAGTATTTT. It translates to CASSSPIIVARNTDTQYF.